This TCR beta chain was sequenced during a study of blood T cell repertoires in COVID-19 (dated by TCRdb to the early 2020s). Background on the whole study: Samples covering the acute and convalescent phases of COVID-19 were provided by collaborators in the United States, Italy and Spain. The prospective study material was composed of cDNA or gDNA derived from T cells, B-cell-depleted T cells, or PBMCs. Deeply sampled blood TCRbeta repertoires from subjects exposed to, actively infected with, or recovered from COVID-19 were included in the dataset. The repertoires were released in a freely available public database meant as a resource for research on the immune response to SARS-CoV-2. Samples came from the ongoing ImmuneRACE study (first 160 participants) plus 1,254 subjects from 6 global collaborators. The sample metadata nearly always contained a de-identified subject ID, COVID-19 status, age in years and sex. Where HLA class I and class II types were available, the types were taken from metadata supplied by the sample provider, not from assay-based typing.

Samples from volunteer blood donors who had recovered from COVID-19 were contributed by a second Seattle source. Each collaborating institution followed its own protocols to collect whole blood in K2EDTA tubes. For TCRbeta analysis, collaborator samples were shipped as frozen whole blood, as isolated PBMCs, or as DNA extracted from either sample type. The CDR3 spans 13 residues, from the cysteine through the phenylalanine. Only the CDR3 DNA is retained, 39 bases long and in frame from the first base. V drops 5 bases and J drops 3 bases, leaving 10 bases in between. In the germline V gene, CDR1 corresponds to SGHAT and CDR2 to FQNNGV. Findings and caveats that apply to the study as a whole: The amount of clinical and demographic metadata varied by source and participant and was provided uncurated.

As regards this clone: The antigen it binds to is not known. No much larger clone is present one base from it, and per-base qualities are unavailable.

TCRbeta CDR3 regions were amplified from genomic DNA by means of the immunoSEQ Assay, a bias-controlled multiplex PCR. Per the authors' processing: The number of nucleated cells in each sample was estimated by amplification of reference gene primers within the assay. To quantify the absolute abundance of each unique TCRbeta CDR3 rearrangement, sequence reads were collapsed and filtered. Productive Simpson clonality was computed per sample as the square root of Simpson's diversity index over productive rearrangements. The clones in this table, taken by TCRdb from immuneACCESS, are in-frame only. Not every clone is retained; where verified, under half of the shortfall comes from an unresolved V gene, and the cause of the rest is unknown. V, J and clone size derive from that table, while D and trimming were established from the DNA sequence. The sample table lists some 150,000 clones, 87% of them with a count of one. The ten most abundant clones make up 3.9% of the sample.

Sample: peripheral blood. This sequence originates from a woman aged 55-69 years who had recovered from COVID-19. The chain is encoded by TRBV11-2 joined to TRBJ1-1, with a weak D call of TRBD1 (5 bases match). The CDR3 amino acid sequence is: CASSPDRDTEAFF. The nucleotide sequence is given as TGTGCCAGCAGCCCCGACAGAGACACTGAAGCTTTCTTT.